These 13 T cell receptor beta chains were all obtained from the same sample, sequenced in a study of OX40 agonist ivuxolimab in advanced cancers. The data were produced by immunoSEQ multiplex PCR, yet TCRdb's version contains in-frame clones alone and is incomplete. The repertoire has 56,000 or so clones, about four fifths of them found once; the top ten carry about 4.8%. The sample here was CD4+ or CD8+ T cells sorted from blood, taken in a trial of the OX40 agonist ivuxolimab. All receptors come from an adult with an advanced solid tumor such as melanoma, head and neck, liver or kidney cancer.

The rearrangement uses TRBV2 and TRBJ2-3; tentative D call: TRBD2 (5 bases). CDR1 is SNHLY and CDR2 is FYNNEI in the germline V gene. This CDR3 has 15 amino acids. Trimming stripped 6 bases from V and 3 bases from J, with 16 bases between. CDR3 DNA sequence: TGTGCCAGCAGCGGACTTGAGACGGTTACAGATACGCAGTATTTT. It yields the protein CASSGLETVTDTQYF.

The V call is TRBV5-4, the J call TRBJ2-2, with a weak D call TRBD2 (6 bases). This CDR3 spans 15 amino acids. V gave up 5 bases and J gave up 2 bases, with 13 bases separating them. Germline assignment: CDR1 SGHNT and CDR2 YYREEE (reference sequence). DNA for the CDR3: TGTGCCAGCAGTTCTAGCGCGCTTAACACCGGGGAGCTGTTTTTT. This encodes CASSSSALNTGELFF.

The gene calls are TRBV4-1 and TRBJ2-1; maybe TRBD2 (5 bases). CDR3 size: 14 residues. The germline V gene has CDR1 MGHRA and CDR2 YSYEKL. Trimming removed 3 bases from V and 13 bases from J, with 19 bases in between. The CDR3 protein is CASSQGLETGLQFF. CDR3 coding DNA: TGCGCCAGCAGCCAGGGTCTCGAGACGGGATTACAGTTCTTC.

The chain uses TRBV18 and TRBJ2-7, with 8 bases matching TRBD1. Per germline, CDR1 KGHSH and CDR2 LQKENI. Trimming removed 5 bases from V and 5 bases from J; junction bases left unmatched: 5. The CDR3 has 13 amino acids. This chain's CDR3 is CASSTQGAHEQYF. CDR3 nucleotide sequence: TGTGCCAGCTCAACCCAGGGGGCCCACGAGCAGTACTTC.

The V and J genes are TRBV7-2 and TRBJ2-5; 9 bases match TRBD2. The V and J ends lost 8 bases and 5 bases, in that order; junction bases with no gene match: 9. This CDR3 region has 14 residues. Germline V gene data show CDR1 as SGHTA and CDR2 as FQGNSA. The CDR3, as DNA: TGTGCCAGCTTGCAAGCGGGAGGTGAGGAGACCCAGTACTTC. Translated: CASLQAGGEETQYF.

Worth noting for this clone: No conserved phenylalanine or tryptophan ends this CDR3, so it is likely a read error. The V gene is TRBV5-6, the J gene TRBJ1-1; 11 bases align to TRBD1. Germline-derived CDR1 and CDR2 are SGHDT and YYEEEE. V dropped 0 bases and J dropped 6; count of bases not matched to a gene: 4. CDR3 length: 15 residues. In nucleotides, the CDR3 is TGTGCCAGCAGCTTGGCGGGGACAGGGGGTGCTGAAGCTTTCCTT. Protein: CASSLAGTGGAEAFL.

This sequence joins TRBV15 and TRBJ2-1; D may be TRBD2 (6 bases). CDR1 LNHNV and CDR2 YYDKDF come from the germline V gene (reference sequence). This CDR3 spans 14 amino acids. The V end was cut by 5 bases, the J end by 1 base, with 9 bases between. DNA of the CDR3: TGTGCCACCAGCGCGCGGGGATCCTACAATGAGCAGTTCTTC. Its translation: CATSARGSYNEQFF. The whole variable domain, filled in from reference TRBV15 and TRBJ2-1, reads DAMVIQNPRYQVTQFGKPVTLSCSQTLNHNVMYWYQQKSSQAPKLLFHYYDKDFNNEADTPDNFQSRRPNTSFCFLDIRSPGLGDTAMYLCATSARGSYNEQFFGPGTRLTVL.

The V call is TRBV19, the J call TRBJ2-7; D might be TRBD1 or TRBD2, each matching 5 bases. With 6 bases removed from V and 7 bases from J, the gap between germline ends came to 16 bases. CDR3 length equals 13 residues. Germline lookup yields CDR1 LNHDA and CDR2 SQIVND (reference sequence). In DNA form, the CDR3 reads TGTGCCAGTAGCACCCAGGGAGCCGGGGAGCAGTACTTC. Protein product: CASSTQGAGEQYF.

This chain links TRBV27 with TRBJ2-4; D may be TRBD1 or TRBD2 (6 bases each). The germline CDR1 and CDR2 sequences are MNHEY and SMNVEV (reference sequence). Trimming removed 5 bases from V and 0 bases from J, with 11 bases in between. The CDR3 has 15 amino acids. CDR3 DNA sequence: TGTGCCAGCAGTCCGGGGGCCCTAGCCAAAAACATTCAGTACTTC. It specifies CASSPGALAKNIQYF.

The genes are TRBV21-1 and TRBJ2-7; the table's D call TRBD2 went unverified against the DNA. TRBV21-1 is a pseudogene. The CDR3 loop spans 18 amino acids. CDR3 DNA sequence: TGTGCCAGCAGCAAAGCGCTAGCGGGGGGCCTGAGGTCCTACGAGCAGTACTTC. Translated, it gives CASSKALAGGLRSYEQYF.

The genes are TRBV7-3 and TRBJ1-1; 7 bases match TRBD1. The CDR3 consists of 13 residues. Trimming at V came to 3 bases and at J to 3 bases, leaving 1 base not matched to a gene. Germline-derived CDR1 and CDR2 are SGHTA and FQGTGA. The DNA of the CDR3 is TGTGCCAGCAGCTTTGGACAGGACACTGAAGCTTTCTTT. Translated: CASSFGQDTEAFF.

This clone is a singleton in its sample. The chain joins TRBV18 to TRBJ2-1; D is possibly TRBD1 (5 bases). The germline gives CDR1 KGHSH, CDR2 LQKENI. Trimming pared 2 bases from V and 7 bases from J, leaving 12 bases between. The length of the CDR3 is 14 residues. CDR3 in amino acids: CASSPRGGENEQFF. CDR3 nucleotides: TGTGCCAGCTCACCAAGGGGCGGAGAGAATGAGCAGTTCTTC.

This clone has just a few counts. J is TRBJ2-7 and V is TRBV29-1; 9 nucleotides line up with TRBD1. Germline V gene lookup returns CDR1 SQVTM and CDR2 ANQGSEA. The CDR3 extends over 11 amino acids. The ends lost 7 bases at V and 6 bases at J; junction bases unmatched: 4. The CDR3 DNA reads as TGCAGCGGGGGACAGGGTTTCGAGCAGTACTTC. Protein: CSGGQGFEQYF.